Within the sample, the clone carrying this TCR beta chain is medium-sized. The data were produced by immunoSEQ multiplex PCR, yet TCRdb's version contains in-frame clones alone and is incomplete. The sample lists fewer than 55,000 clones, around 80% occurring once. Documented time point: cycle 4 day 1 (C4D1), after less than seven weeks of nivolumab. Relapse was seen in all patients after autologous stem cell transplantation, and brentuximab vedotin exposure was variable. V was pared by 4 bases and J by 6 bases, with 7 bases of the junction left unmatched. The CDR3 spans 14 residues. Per the germline V gene, CDR1 is SGHRS and CDR2 is YFSETQ. These data come from a study of PD-1 blockade in classical Hodgkin lymphoma.

The sequenced sample was peripheral blood mononuclear cells (PBMCs), obtained before the fourth cycle of nivolumab. The chain has TRBV5-1 and TRBJ1-1; 9 bases fit TRBD1. The source of this sequence is a human donor with classical Hodgkin lymphoma. The CDR3 loop is CASSLTGGIAEAFF. The CDR3 DNA reads as TGCGCCAGCAGCCTGACAGGGGGGATCGCTGAAGCTTTCTTT.